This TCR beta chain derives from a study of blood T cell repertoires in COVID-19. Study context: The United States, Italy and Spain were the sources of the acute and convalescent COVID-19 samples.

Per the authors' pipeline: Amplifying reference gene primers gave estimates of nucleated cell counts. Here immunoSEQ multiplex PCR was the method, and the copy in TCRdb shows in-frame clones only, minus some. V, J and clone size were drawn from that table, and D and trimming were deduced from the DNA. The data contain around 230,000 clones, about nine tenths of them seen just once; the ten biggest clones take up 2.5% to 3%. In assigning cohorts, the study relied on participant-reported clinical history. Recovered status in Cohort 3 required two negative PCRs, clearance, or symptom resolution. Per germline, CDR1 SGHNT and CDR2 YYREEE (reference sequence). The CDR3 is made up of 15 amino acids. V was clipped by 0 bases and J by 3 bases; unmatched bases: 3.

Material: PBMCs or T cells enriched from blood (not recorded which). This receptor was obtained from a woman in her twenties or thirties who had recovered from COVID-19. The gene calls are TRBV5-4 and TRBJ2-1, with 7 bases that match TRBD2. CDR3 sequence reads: CASSLAGDYYNEQFF. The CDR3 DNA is TGTGCCAGCAGCTTGGCTGGGGACTACTACAATGAGCAGTTCTTC.